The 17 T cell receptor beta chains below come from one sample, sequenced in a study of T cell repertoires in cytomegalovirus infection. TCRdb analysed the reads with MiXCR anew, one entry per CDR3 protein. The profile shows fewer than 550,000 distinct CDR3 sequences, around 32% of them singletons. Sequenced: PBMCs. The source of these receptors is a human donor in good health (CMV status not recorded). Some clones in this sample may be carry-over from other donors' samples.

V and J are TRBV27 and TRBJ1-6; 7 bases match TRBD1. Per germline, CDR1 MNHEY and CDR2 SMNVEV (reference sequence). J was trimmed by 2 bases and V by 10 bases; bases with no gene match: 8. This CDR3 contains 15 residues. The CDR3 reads CATTGQSTYNSPLHF. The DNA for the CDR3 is TGTGCCACCACGGGACAGAGTACCTATAATTCACCCCTCCACTTT.

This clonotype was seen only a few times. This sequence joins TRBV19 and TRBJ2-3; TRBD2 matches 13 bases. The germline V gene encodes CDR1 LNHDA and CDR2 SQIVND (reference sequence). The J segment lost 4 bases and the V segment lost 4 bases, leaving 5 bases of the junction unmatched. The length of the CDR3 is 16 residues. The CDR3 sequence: CASSRLAGGAADTQYF. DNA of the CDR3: TGTGCCAGTAGTAGACTAGCGGGGGGAGCCGCAGATACGCAGTATTTT.

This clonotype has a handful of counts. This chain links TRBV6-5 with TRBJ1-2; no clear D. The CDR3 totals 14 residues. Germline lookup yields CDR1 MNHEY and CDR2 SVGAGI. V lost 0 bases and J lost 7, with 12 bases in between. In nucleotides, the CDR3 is TGTGCCAGCAGTTACTCGAAAGGCTCGGGTGGCTACACCTTC. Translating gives CASSYSKGSGGYTF.

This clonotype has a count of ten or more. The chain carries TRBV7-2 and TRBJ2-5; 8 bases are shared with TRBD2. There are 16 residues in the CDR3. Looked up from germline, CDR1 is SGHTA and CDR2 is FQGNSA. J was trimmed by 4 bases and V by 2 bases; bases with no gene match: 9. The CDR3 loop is CASSLRRGGGGETQYF. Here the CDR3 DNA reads TGTGCCAGCAGCTTAAGACGGGGGGGCGGCGGAGAGACCCAGTACTTC.

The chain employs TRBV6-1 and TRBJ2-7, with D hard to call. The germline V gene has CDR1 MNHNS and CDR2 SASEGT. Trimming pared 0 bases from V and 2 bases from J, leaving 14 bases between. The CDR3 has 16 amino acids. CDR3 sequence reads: CASSEAWAAPAYEQYF. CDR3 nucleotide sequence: TGTGCCAGCAGTGAAGCGTGGGCAGCACCAGCCTACGAGCAGTACTTC.

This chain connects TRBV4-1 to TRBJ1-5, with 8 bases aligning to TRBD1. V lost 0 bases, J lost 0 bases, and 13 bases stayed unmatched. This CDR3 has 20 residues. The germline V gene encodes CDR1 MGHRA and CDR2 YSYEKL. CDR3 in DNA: TGCGCCAGCAGCCAAGAAAGCGGAGGACAGGGATTCCATAGCAATCAGCCCCAGCATTTT. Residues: CASSQESGGQGFHSNQPQHF.

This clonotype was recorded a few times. CDR3 nucleotide sequence: TGTGCCAGCAGCTTGGGGCAGCACCTAGATAATTCACCCCTCCACTTT. It encodes CASSLGQHLDNSPLHF. This chain uses TRBV5-4 with TRBJ1-6; D gene uncertain. This CDR3 spans 16 amino acids. V lost 0 bases to trimming and J lost 5 bases, with 12 bases between them. Germline-derived CDR1 and CDR2 are SGHNT and YYREEE (reference sequence).

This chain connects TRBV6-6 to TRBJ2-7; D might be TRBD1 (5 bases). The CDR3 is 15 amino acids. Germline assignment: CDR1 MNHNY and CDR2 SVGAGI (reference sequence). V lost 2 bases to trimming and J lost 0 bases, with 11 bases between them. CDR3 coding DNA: TGTGCCAGCAGTTACAGGGGCTCGTACTCCTACGAGCAGTACTTC. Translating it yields CASSYRGSYSYEQYF.

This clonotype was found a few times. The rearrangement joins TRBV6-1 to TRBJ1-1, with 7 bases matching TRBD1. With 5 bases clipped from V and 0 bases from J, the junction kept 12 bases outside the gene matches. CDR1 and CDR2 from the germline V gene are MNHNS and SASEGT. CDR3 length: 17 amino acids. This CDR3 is CASSPRDRLLMNTEAFF. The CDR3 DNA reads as TGTGCCAGCAGTCCTAGGGACAGACTCCTCATGAACACTGAAGCTTTCTTT.

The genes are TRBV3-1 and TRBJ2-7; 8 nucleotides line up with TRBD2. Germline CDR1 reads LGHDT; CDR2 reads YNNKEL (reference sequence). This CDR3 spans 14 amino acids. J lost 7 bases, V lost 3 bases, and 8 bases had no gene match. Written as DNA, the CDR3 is TGTGCCAGCAGCCACCAGCGGGGGACCCTGGAGCAGTACTTC. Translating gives CASSHQRGTLEQYF.

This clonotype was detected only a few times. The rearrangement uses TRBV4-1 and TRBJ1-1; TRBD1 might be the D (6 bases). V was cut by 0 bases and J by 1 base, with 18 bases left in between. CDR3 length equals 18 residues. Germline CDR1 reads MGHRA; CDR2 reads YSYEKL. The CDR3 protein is CASSQDLRGADRNTEAFF. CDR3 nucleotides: TGCGCCAGCAGCCAAGATCTACGGGGGGCGGATAGGAACACTGAAGCTTTCTTT.

CDR3 region: CASSYSSETGIYNEQFF. CDR3 DNA sequence: TGTGCCAGCAGTTACTCGTCCGAGACAGGGATTTACAATGAGCAGTTCTTC. This chain links TRBV6-5 with TRBJ2-1, with TRBD1 matching 7 bases. Looked up from germline, CDR1 is MNHEY and CDR2 is SVGAGI. The trim removed 0 bases at V and 4 bases at J, leaving 9 bases unmatched. The CDR3 is 17 amino acids.

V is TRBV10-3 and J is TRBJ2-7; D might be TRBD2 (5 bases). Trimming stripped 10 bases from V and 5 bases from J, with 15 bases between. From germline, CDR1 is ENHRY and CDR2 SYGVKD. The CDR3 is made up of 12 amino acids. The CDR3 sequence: CATESGLDEQYF. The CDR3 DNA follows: TGTGCCACCGAGTCGGGGTTGGACGAGCAGTACTTC.

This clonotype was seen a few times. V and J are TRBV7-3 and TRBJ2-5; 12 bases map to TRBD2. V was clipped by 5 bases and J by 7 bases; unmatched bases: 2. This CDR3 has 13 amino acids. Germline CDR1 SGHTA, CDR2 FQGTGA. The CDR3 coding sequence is TGTGCCAGCAGCCCGGGACTAGCGGGGACCCAGTACTTC. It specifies CASSPGLAGTQYF. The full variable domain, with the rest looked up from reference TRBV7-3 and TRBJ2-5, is GAGVSQTPSNKVTEKGKYVELRCDPISGHTALYWYRQSLGQGPEFLIYFQGTGAADDSGLPNDRFFAVRPEGSVSTLKIQRTERGDSAVYLCASSPGLAGTQYFGPGTRLLVL.

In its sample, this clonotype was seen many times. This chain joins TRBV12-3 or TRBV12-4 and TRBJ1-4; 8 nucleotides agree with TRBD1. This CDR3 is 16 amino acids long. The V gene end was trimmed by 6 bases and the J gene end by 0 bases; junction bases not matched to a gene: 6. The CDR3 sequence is CASSPGQGATNEKLFF. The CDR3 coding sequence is TGTGCCAGCAGCCCCGGACAGGGTGCAACTAATGAAAAACTGTTTTTT.

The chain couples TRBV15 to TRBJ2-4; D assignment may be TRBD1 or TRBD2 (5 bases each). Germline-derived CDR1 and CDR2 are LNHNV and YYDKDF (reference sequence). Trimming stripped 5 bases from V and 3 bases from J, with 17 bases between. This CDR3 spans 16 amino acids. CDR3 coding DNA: TGTGCCACCAGCCAGAGAGGGACCGTCCTCAAAAACATTCAGTACTTC. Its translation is CATSQRGTVLKNIQYF.

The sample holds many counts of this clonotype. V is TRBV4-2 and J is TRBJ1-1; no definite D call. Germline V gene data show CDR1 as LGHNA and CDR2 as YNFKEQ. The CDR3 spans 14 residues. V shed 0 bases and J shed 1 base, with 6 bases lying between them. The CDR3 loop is CASSQEGGNTEAFF. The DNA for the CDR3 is TGTGCCAGCAGCCAAGAAGGCGGGAACACTGAAGCTTTCTTT.